These 16 T cell receptor beta chains share one sample of origin, sequenced in a study of blood T cell repertoires in COVID-19. This table comes from immunoSEQ multiplex PCR, and its TCRdb copy is limited to in-frame clones, with some not included. The profile shows about 17,000 clones, roughly nine tenths of them singletons. The sequenced material came from peripheral blood. The receptors stem from a man between 45 and 60 years old with active COVID-19.

The chain joins TRBV7-9 to TRBJ1-1; tentatively, D is TRBD1 (6 bases). CDR1 and CDR2 (germline): SEHNR, FQNEAQ (reference sequence). V was clipped by 5 bases and J by 2 bases, with 15 bases between them. The CDR3 has 15 residues. The CDR3 is CASSPTPDRNTEAFF. The CDR3 DNA reads TGTGCCAGCAGCCCAACCCCGGACAGAAACACTGAAGCTTTCTTT. The variable domain in full, completed from reference TRBV7-9 and TRBJ1-1, reads DTGVSQNPRHKITKRGQNVTFRCDPISEHNRLYWYRQTLGQGPEFLTYFQNEAQLEKSRLLSDRFSAERPKGSFSTLEIQRTEQGDSAMYLCASSPTPDRNTEAFFGQGTRLTVV.

There are a few counts of this clone. The chain couples TRBV6-5 to TRBJ1-2; the D gene is possibly TRBD1 (5 bases). The CDR3 extends over 14 amino acids. Germline CDR1 is MNHEY and CDR2 is SVGAGI. V shed 6 bases and J shed 4 bases, with 15 bases lying between them. The CDR3 sequence: CASSKTGVGYGYTF. The DNA for the CDR3 is TGTGCCAGCAGCAAAACGGGGGTTGGCTATGGCTACACCTTC.

This clone was counted a single time. V gene TRBV7-3 combines with J gene TRBJ2-5, with TRBD2 identical over 7 bases. The CDR3 length is 13 residues. Germline V gene data show CDR1 as SGHTA and CDR2 as FQGTGA. V gave up 0 bases and J gave up 5 bases; unmatched junction bases: 0. The chain's CDR3 is CASSLTSGETQYF. The CDR3 DNA sequence: TGTGCCAGCAGCTTAACTAGCGGGGAGACCCAGTACTTC. The full variable domain, with the rest looked up from reference TRBV7-3 and TRBJ2-5, is GAGVSQTPSNKVTEKGKYVELRCDPISGHTALYWYRQSLGQGPEFLIYFQGTGAADDSGLPNDRFFAVRPEGSVSTLKIQRTERGDSAVYLCASSLTSGETQYFGPGTRLLVL.

The chain has TRBV5-1 and TRBJ2-2, with TRBD2 matching over 8 bases. Germline trimming cut 0 bases from V and 7 bases from J; bases unmatched to any gene: 8. The CDR3 has 16 residues. From germline, CDR1 is SGHRS and CDR2 YFSETQ. The CDR3 spells CASSLASGRIGGELFF. The CDR3 DNA reads as TGCGCCAGCAGCTTGGCAAGCGGGAGAATCGGCGGGGAGCTGTTTTTT.

V usage is TRBV19 and J usage is TRBJ2-1; no definite D call. V shed 5 bases and J shed 0 bases, with 8 bases lying between them. In germline, CDR1 is LNHDA, CDR2 SQIVND (reference sequence). The CDR3 is 14 amino acids. DNA for the CDR3: TGTGCCAGTAGTTCCCAGGACTCCTACAATGAGCAGTTCTTC. As protein: CASSSQDSYNEQFF.

The chain couples TRBV6-6 to TRBJ2-1; 10 nucleotides agree with TRBD2. The ends lost 5 bases at V and 6 bases at J; junction bases unmatched: 1. This CDR3 is 13 amino acids long. The germline gives CDR1 MNHNY, CDR2 SVGAGI (reference sequence). The CDR3 DNA follows: TGTGCCAGCAGTAGCGGGAGGGCCAATGAGCAGTTCTTC. This gives the protein CASSSGRANEQFF.

This chain uses TRBV9 with TRBJ1-2; TRBD1 matches at 7 bases. Germline CDR1 and CDR2: SGDLS and YYNGEE. The CDR3 runs 15 residues. The V segment lost 0 bases and the J segment 4 bases; nucleotides outside the gene matches: 6. In DNA, the CDR3 is TGTGCCAGCAGCGTAGAAGGGGGCAGAGGCTATGGCTACACCTTC. Its protein is CASSVEGGRGYGYTF.

The V call is TRBV27, the J call TRBJ2-5; 9 positions agree with TRBD1. Germline V CDR1 and CDR2: MNHEY, SMNVEV (reference sequence). This CDR3 is 14 amino acids long. V lost 0 bases, J lost 6 bases, and 2 bases stayed unmatched. CDR3 DNA sequence: TGTGCCAGCAGTTTATCCACAGGGGGCAAGACCCAGTACTTC. This encodes CASSLSTGGKTQYF.

The chain carries TRBV15 and TRBJ2-3, with D unresolved. The CDR3 is 12 amino acids. Germline V gene lookup returns CDR1 LNHNV and CDR2 YYDKDF (reference sequence). V lost 5 bases and J lost 7, with 10 bases in between. The CDR3 is CATSPPAYTQYF. The DNA for the CDR3 is TGTGCCACCAGCCCTCCCGCGTATACGCAGTATTTT.

The rearrangement links TRBV7-2 to TRBJ1-2; a weak D match, TRBD1 (5 bases). Between the trimmed V and J ends, which lost 4 bases and 4 bases, there was a span of 16 bases. The CDR3 has 15 amino acids. Germline lookup yields CDR1 SGHTA and CDR2 FQGNSA. The CDR3 here is CASSSEAGFGYGYTF. Written as DNA, the CDR3 is TGTGCCAGCAGCTCAGAGGCAGGGTTCGGCTATGGCTACACCTTC.

V usage is TRBV28 and J usage is TRBJ2-5; 7 bases match TRBD1. CDR1 MDHEN and CDR2 SYDVKM come from the germline V gene. CDR3 length: 15 residues. Trimming took 7 bases from V and 2 from J; bases not matched to a gene: 10. The CDR3, as DNA: TGTGCCAGCACCCCGAGGCAGACAGGGCAAGAGACCCAGTACTTC. This sequence encodes CASTPRQTGQETQYF.

The chain employs TRBV15 and TRBJ2-3; D possibly corresponds to TRBD2 (6 bases). Per the germline V gene, CDR1 is LNHNV and CDR2 is YYDKDF (reference sequence). This CDR3 contains 16 residues. V was clipped by 3 bases and J by 1 base, with 14 bases between them. The CDR3 protein is CATSSKYGSGTDTQYF. The CDR3 DNA follows: TGTGCCACCAGCAGCAAATACGGGAGCGGCACAGATACGCAGTATTTT.

V is TRBV4-1 and J is TRBJ2-5, with D possibly matching TRBD1 (6 bases). CDR1 and CDR2 from the germline V gene are MGHRA and YSYEKL. Trimming stripped 4 bases from V and 5 bases from J, with 14 bases between. CDR3 length equals 14 residues. CDR3 DNA sequence: TGCGCCAGCAGCCTCGGACAGTTCGGGGAGACCCAGTACTTC. It yields the protein CASSLGQFGETQYF.

This chain joins TRBV5-6 and TRBJ2-1, with a possible D match to TRBD2 (5 bases). The CDR3 is 15 amino acids. The V gene's germline CDR1 is SGHDT and CDR2 YYEEEE. Trimming pared 4 bases from V and 0 bases from J, leaving 11 bases between. CDR3 DNA: TGTGCCAGCAGCCTAACGGGGAGCTCCTACAATGAGCAGTTCTTC. Translation: CASSLTGSSYNEQFF.

This chain links TRBV9 with TRBJ2-3, with 11 bases fitting TRBD2. This CDR3 spans 16 amino acids. Germline assignment: CDR1 SGDLS and CDR2 YYNGEE. V lost 4 bases and J lost 3; bases outside the gene matches: 7. CDR3: CASSKLAGDWTDTQYF. Written as DNA, the CDR3 is TGTGCCAGCAGCAAACTAGCGGGAGATTGGACAGATACGCAGTATTTT.

The rearrangement links TRBV7-8 to TRBJ2-5; D not certain. The CDR3 is 11 residues long. Germline loops: CDR1 SGHVS, CDR2 FQNEAQ. V gave up 5 bases and J gave up 4 bases, with 5 bases separating them. The CDR3 here is CASSQRETQYF. CDR3 bases: TGTGCCAGCAGCCAGCGAGAGACCCAGTACTTC.